Listed below are T cell receptor beta chains from one sample, sequenced in a study of Ad26.COV2.S vaccination and SARS-CoV-2 variants. The repertoire was sequenced with immunoSEQ multiplex PCR; TCRdb's copy has only in-frame clones and lacks some. Of 450,000 to 550,000 clones in the sample, 89% were seen once. The source material was peripheral blood, sampled in a trial of Ad26.COV2.S vaccine versus placebo. The receptors were gathered from a person between 18 and 59 years old who received the Ad26.COV2.S COVID-19 vaccine or a placebo. CDR3s include the opening cysteine and the closing phenylalanine or tryptophan. D genes are given only for firm matches. The listing skips clone size in some rows; elsewhere it reads once, few, many or a size class.

size	V	J	D	DNA	CDR3
once	TRBV7-9	TRBJ2-2	NA	TGTGCCAGCCGGCGGGCGGGGAACACCGGGGAGCTGTTTTTT	CASRRAGNTGELFF
NA	TRBV5-1	TRBJ2-5	NA	TGCGCCAGCAGCTTGGGCAAAGAGACCCAGTACTTC	CASSLGKETQYF
NA	TRBV2	TRBJ1-5	NA	TGTGCCAGCAGTGATTTGGCCGTGAGCCAGCCCCAGCATTTT	CASSDLAVSQPQHF
NA	TRBV29-1	TRBJ2-1	TRBD2	TGCAGCGTTGACAACCTAGCGGGGGACAATGAGCAGTTCTTC	CSVDNLAGDNEQFF
NA	TRBV19	TRBJ1-3	NA	TGTGCCAGTAGTTTGACCTCTGGAAACACCATATATTTT	CASSLTSGNTIYF
NA	TRBV6-2/TRBV6-3	TRBJ2-5	NA	TGTGCCAGCAGTAGGGACACCGACTTAGAGACCCAGTACTTC	CASSRDTDLETQYF
NA	TRBV7-2	TRBJ2-5	NA	TGTGCCAGCAGCTTTACTAGCACACCTCAAGAGACCCAGTACTTC	CASSFTSTPQETQYF
once	TRBV2	TRBJ1-6	NA	TGTGCCAGCAGCAAATCCCAGGGGCCCTTTTCTTCACCCCTCCACTTT	CASSKSQGPFSSPLHF
once	TRBV27	TRBJ1-2	NA	TGTGCCAGCAGTTTATCCCCTAGGACAGATCTCTATGGCTACACCTTC	CASSLSPRTDLYGYTF
NA	TRBV7-8	TRBJ2-7	NA	TGTGCCAGCAGCTCGCCTCGGGGCGAGCAGTACTTC	CASSSPRGEQYF
NA	TRBV6-1	TRBJ2-2	NA	TGTGCCAGCAGTGAGCTGAACACCGGGGAGCTGTTTTTT	CASSELNTGELFF
NA	TRBV7-9	TRBJ2-7	TRBD1	TGTGCCAGCAGCTCCCCAAGGTGGGGGACAGGATACTCCTACGAGCAGTACTTC	CASSSPRWGTGYSYEQYF
few	TRBV19	TRBJ1-5	TRBD1	TGTGCCAGTAGTACGGACAGGAATCAGCCCCAGCATTTT	CASSTDRNQPQHF
once	TRBV7-9	TRBJ1-1	NA	TGTGCCAGCAGCCGTCCCGGGAAGAACACTGAAGCTTTCTTT	CASSRPGKNTEAFF
NA	TRBV15	TRBJ1-5	TRBD1	TGTGCCACCAGAGGCTGGCAGGGGGGTCAGCCCCAGCATTTT	CATRGWQGGQPQHF
NA	TRBV18	TRBJ1-2	NA	TGTGCCAGCTCACCCGGGGGTCCAGAAGGCTACACCTTC	CASSPGGPEGYTF
NA	TRBV7-2	TRBJ1-4	NA	TGTGCCAGCAGCTTAGAAAACTGGGAAAAACTGTTTTTT	CASSLENWEKLFF
NA	TRBV4-1	TRBJ1-6	TRBD1	TGCGCCAGCAGCCCCGGACAGGGGGCGTTATATAATTCACCCCTCCACTTT	CASSPGQGALYNSPLHF
NA	TRBV19	TRBJ2-7	NA	TGTGCCAGTAGTATCGGTAGCGAGCAGTACTTC	CASSIGSEQYF
NA	TRBV12-3/TRBV12-4	TRBJ2-7	NA	TGTGCCAGCAGTTTCGGGACGAGGAGTAAGTACTTC	CASSFGTRSKYF
NA	TRBV7-8	TRBJ2-7	TRBD1	TGTGCCAGCAGCTTAGGTAGACCGGGACAGGGCTTCTACGAGCAGTACTTC	CASSLGRPGQGFYEQYF
NA	TRBV30	TRBJ1-5	NA	TGTGCCTGGAGCGTTGGGGAGCGTCAGCCCCAGCATTTT	CAWSVGERQPQHF
NA	TRBV6-2/TRBV6-3	TRBJ2-5	NA	TGTGCCAGCAGCGAGGACAAAGGATGGGAAGAGACCCAGTACTTC	CASSEDKGWEETQYF
NA	TRBV9	TRBJ2-7	TRBD1	TGTGCCAGCAGCGCGCAGGGGGCAGTGGGAGAGCAGTACTTC	CASSAQGAVGEQYF
NA	TRBV5-4	TRBJ1-1	TRBD1	TGTGCCAGCAGCCGAACAGGGGGTACTGAAGCTTTCTTT	CASSRTGGTEAFF
NA	TRBV27	TRBJ1-1	NA	TGTGCCAGCCGTAAGCCCGGCTTCACTGAAGCTTTCTTT	CASRKPGFTEAFF
NA	TRBV27	TRBJ1-1	TRBD1	TGTGCCAGCAGATCGACTCCAGGGGGCCGGAATGAAGCTTTCTTT	CASRSTPGGRNEAFF
NA	TRBV14	TRBJ1-2	NA	TGTGCCAGCAGCCAAGATGCCGGACACCACTATGGCTACACCTTC	CASSQDAGHHYGYTF
NA	TRBV4-2	TRBJ1-1	NA	TGTGCCAGCAGCCAAGATATGGGGGGGAACACTGAAGCTTTCTTT	CASSQDMGGNTEAFF
NA	TRBV15	TRBJ2-3	TRBD2	TGTGCCACCAGCAGACCCGAGACTAGCGGGAGTGGGGATACGCAGTATTTT	CATSRPETSGSGDTQYF
NA	TRBV7-3	TRBJ1-3	NA	TGTGCCAGCAGCCCGGCCTCTGGAAACACCATATATTTT	CASSPASGNTIYF
NA	TRBV6-2/TRBV6-3	TRBJ2-1	NA	TGTGCCAGCAGTCCGAATCGGCGGGGCGCCTACAATGAGCAGTTCTTC	CASSPNRRGAYNEQFF
NA	TRBV9	TRBJ1-3	NA	TGTGCCAGCAAAGCTGACTTAAGCGAAAACACCATATATTTT	CASKADLSENTIYF